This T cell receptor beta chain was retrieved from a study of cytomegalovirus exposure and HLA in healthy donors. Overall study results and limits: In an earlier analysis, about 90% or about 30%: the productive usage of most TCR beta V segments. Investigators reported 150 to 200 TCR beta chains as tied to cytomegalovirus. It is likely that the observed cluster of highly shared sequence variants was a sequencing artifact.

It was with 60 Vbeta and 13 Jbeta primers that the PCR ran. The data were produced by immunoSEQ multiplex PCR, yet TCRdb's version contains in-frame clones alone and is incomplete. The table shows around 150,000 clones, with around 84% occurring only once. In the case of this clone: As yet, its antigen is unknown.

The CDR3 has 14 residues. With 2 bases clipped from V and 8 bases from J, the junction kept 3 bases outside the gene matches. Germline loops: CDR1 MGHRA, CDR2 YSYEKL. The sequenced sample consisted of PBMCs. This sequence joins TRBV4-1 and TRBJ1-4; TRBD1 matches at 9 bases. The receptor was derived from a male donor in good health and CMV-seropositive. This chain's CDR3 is CASSQTGGEEKLFF. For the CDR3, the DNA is TGCGCCAGCAGCCAAACAGGGGGCGAGGAAAAACTGTTTTTT.